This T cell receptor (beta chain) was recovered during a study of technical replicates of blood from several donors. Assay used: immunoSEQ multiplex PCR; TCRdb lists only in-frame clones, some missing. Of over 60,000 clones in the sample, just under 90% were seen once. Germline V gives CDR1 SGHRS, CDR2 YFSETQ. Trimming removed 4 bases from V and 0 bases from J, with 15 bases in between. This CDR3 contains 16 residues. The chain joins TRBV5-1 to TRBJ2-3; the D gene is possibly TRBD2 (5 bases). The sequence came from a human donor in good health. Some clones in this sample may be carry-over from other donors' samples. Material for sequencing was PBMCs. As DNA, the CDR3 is TGCGCCAGCAGCCCGGGGTTACGCGGCAGCACAGATACGCAGTATTTT. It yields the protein CASSPGLRGSTDTQYF.